The 7 T cell receptor beta chains below all came from one sample that was sequenced in a study of T cells in Graves' hyperthyroidism and ophthalmopathy. Authors of the study amplified TCR beta CDR3 regions from RNA transcripts. First-round RT-PCR with HTBI primers amplified the TCR CDR3 region. TCRdb analysed the multiplex PCR reads with MiXCR anew, one entry per CDR3 protein. The table has about 580,000 distinct CDR3 sequences, around 45% seen once. Material: peripheral blood or thyroid tissue (not recorded which). The receptors here all came from a woman aged 18 to 35 with Graves' hyperthyroidism.

The rearrangement links TRBV6-1 to TRBJ2-5; D might be TRBD1 or TRBD2, each matching 5 bases. The V gene lost 6 bases and the J gene lost 5 bases, with 16 bases spanning the gap. The CDR3 sequence is 14 residues long. CDR1 and CDR2 (germline): MNHNS, SASEGT. The DNA of the CDR3 is TGTGCCAGCAGACTAGACAGCCTGGGGGAGACCCAGTACTTC. The encoded protein is CASRLDSLGETQYF.

The chain couples TRBV20-1 to TRBJ2-3; 7 nucleotides line up with TRBD1. The CDR3 spans 14 residues. Germline V lookup: CDR1 DFQATT, CDR2 SNEGSKA (reference sequence). Trimming at V came to 0 bases and at J to 3 bases, leaving 3 bases not matched to a gene. CDR3 residues: CSAREATGTDTQYF. CDR3 DNA: TGCAGTGCTAGAGAGGCGACAGGGACAGATACGCAGTATTTT.

V and J are TRBV2 and TRBJ2-2; 9 bases align to TRBD1. Germline V gene sequence: CDR1 SNHLY, CDR2 FYNNEI. The CDR3 contains 16 residues. Trimming took 4 bases from V and 4 from J; bases not matched to a gene: 7. CDR3: CASSGGTGKITGELFF. The CDR3 nucleotides read TGTGCCAGCAGTGGAGGGACAGGGAAGATCACCGGGGAGCTGTTTTTT. The entire variable domain, with the rest obtained from reference TRBV2 and TRBJ2-2, is as follows: EPEVTQTPSHQVTQMGQEVILRCVPISNHLYFYWYRQILGQKVEFLVSFYNNEISEKSEIFDDQFSVERPDGSNFTLKIRSTKLEDSAMYFCASSGGTGKITGELFFGEGSRLTVL.

The chain uses TRBV2 and TRBJ1-2, with a weak D call TRBD1 (6 bases). The CDR3 consists of 14 residues. CDR1 is SNHLY and CDR2 is FYNNEI in the germline V gene. Between the trimmed V and J ends, which lost 8 bases and 3 bases, there was a span of 16 bases. Written as DNA, the CDR3 is TGTGCCAGCGAGGAGGGACAACGCGACTATGGCTACACCTTC. Translated: CASEEGQRDYGYTF.

This clonotype occurred many times. The chain couples TRBV10-3 to TRBJ1-2; TRBD1 might be the D (6 bases). Trimming took 6 bases from V and 0 from J, leaving 11 bases between them. This CDR3 comprises 14 residues. Germline assignment: CDR1 ENHRY and CDR2 SYGVKD. Here the CDR3 reads CAIRTGPPNYGYTF. CDR3 DNA sequence: TGTGCCATCAGGACAGGTCCTCCTAACTATGGCTACACCTTC.

The V and J genes are TRBV29-1 and TRBJ2-5; 9 bases agree with TRBD2. Unmatched junction bases numbered 8, after V lost 4 bases and J lost 2 bases. The CDR3 has 15 residues. The germline gives CDR1 SQVTM, CDR2 ANQGSEA. Here the CDR3 reads CSVASSGSVQETQYF. The CDR3 bases are TGCAGCGTTGCCAGTAGCGGGAGCGTACAAGAGACCCAGTACTTC. The whole variable domain, filled in from reference TRBV29-1 and TRBJ2-5, reads SAVISQKPSRDICQRGTSLTIQCQVDSQVTMMFWYRQQPGQSLTLIATANQGSEATYESGFVIDKFPISRPNLTFSTLTVSNMSPEDSSIYLCSVASSGSVQETQYFGPGTRLLVL.

In this sample, this clonotype turned up many times. This chain links TRBV9 with TRBJ2-6, with D possibly being TRBD2 (5 bases). V lost 4 bases and J 0 bases, leaving 8 bases between the germline ends. CDR1 SGDLS and CDR2 YYNGEE come from the germline V gene. The CDR3 has 15 amino acids. CDR3 DNA sequence: TGTGCCAGCAGCTCTCGGGGCTCTGGGGCCAACGTCCTGACTTTC. This sequence encodes CASSSRGSGANVLTF. The full variable domain, its missing parts supplied by reference TRBV9 and TRBJ2-6, is DSGVTQTPKHLITATGQRVTLRCSPRSGDLSVYWYQQSLDQGLQFLIQYYNGEERAKGNILERFSAQQFPDLHSELNLSSLELGDSALYFCASSSRGSGANVLTFGAGSRLTVL.